These 17 T cell receptor beta chains originate from one sample sequenced in a study of T cell responses to AZD1222 COVID-19 vaccine. Libraries were prepared by immunoSEQ multiplex PCR; TCRdb keeps only in-frame clonotypes and omits some of them. The data contain more than 140,000 clones, roughly 90% of them seen just once; the ten biggest clones take up about 2.7%. The source was peripheral blood, collected on day 0 of AZD1222 vaccination. The receptor set was obtained from an adult in good health.

The chain employs TRBV7-2 and TRBJ2-1; no clear D gene. With 3 bases removed from V and 9 bases from J, the gap between germline ends came to 12 bases. This CDR3 region has 13 residues. Germline V gives CDR1 SGHTA, CDR2 FQGNSA. The CDR3 region has the DNA TGTGCCAGCAGCTTTCACAGAGACGGTGAGCAGTTCTTC. It is translated as CASSFHRDGEQFF.

This clone was seen only a few times. One end of the junction is discordant with germline, which a read error may explain. The chain recombines TRBV4-2 with TRBJ2-3; D not certain. In germline, CDR1 is LGHNA, CDR2 YNFKEQ. This CDR3 has 12 residues. CDR3: CASSQDRAKLYF. CDR3 coding DNA: TGTGCCAGCAGCCAAGATCGGGCTAAGCTATACTTT.

The rearrangement uses TRBV4-3 and TRBJ2-7, with 11 bases identical to TRBD2. The CDR3 extends over 15 amino acids. Losses at the gene ends were 0 bases for V and 12 bases for J; bases not matched to a gene: 10. Per the germline V gene, CDR1 is LGHNA and CDR2 is YSLEER. For the CDR3, the DNA is TGCGCCAGCAGCCAAGATTGGCTAGCGGGGGGACCTCTGTACTTC. It translates to CASSQDWLAGGPLYF.

The chain couples TRBV11-2 to TRBJ2-1, with 7 bases fitting TRBD2. The CDR3 runs 16 residues. V shed 1 base and J 0 bases; nucleotides not matched to a gene: 3. CDR1 is SGHAT and CDR2 is FQNNGV in the germline V gene. The CDR3 region is CASSLASGFSYNEQFF. The CDR3 bases are TGTGCCAGCAGCTTAGCTAGCGGCTTCTCCTACAATGAGCAGTTCTTC.

In DNA form, the CDR3 reads TGTGCCAGCAGCTCCGGACTAGCGGGAGGTCGTGAGCAGTTCTTC. As protein: CASSSGLAGGREQFF. The V gene is TRBV7-3, the J gene TRBJ2-1, with TRBD2 matching 14 bases. The V and J ends lost 4 bases and 9 bases, in that order; junction bases with no gene match: 5. CDR1 and CDR2 from the germline V gene are SGHTA and FQGTGA. The CDR3 sequence is 15 residues long.

This clone was found a few times. The rearrangement links TRBV11-2 to TRBJ1-5; D is ambiguous. V was pared by 2 bases and J by 7 bases, with 6 bases between. This CDR3 region has 12 residues. Germline lookup yields CDR1 SGHAT and CDR2 FQNNGV. The CDR3 protein is CASSLLGQPQHF. The CDR3 DNA is TGTGCCAGCAGCTTACTGGGCCAGCCCCAGCATTTT. Supplemented by reference TRBV11-2 and TRBJ1-5, the full variable domain reads EAGVAQSPRYKIIEKRQSVAFWCNPISGHATLYWYQQILGQGPKLLIQFQNNGVVDDSQLPKDRFSAERLKGVDSTLKIQPAKLEDSAVYLCASSLLGQPQHFGDGTRLSIL.

V is TRBV9 and J is TRBJ2-2, with 12 bases identical to TRBD2. Unmatched junction bases numbered 5, after V lost 4 bases and J lost 4 bases. This CDR3 is built from 16 residues. Germline V gene sequence: CDR1 SGDLS, CDR2 YYNGEE. Here the CDR3 DNA reads TGTGCCAGCAGCCCGACTAGCGGGAGTGCCACCGGGGAGCTGTTTTTT. Translated: CASSPTSGSATGELFF.

The chain has TRBV4-3 and TRBJ2-3; D is ambiguous. V gave up 4 bases and J gave up 1 base, with 12 bases separating them. Germline V gene sequence: CDR1 LGHNA, CDR2 YSLEER. The CDR3 is 15 residues long. CDR3 amino acids: CASSRTSGGTDTQYF. The CDR3 coding sequence is TGCGCCAGCAGCCGTACTTCTGGGGGCACAGATACGCAGTATTTT.

The V call is TRBV6-2 or TRBV6-3, the J call TRBJ2-1; 8 bases agree with TRBD2. The CDR3 sequence is 16 residues long. Unmatched junction bases numbered 3, after V lost 2 bases and J lost 0 bases. Germline CDR1 and CDR2: MNHEY and SVGEGT. CDR3 in DNA: TGTGCCAGCAGTTACAAGCGGGGGAGCTCCTACAATGAGCAGTTCTTC. Protein product: CASSYKRGSSYNEQFF.

This sequence joins TRBV6-5 and TRBJ1-1; D is ambiguous. V was pared by 6 bases and J by 1 base, with 9 bases between. The CDR3 length is 13 residues. Germline CDR1 reads MNHEY; CDR2 reads SVGAGI. The CDR3 DNA reads TGTGCCAGCAGACTCAATGGGAACACTGAAGCTTTCTTT. Translation: CASRLNGNTEAFF.

Many counts were recorded for this clone. The chain joins TRBV4-1 to TRBJ1-6, with a possible D match to TRBD1 (5 bases). This CDR3 is built from 17 residues. V was shortened by 1 base and J by 7 bases, with 17 bases between the two germline ends. The germline CDR1 and CDR2 sequences are MGHRA and YSYEKL. CDR3 in amino acids: CASSQGAGRADNSPLHF. The CDR3 DNA follows: TGCGCCAGCAGCCAAGGTGCGGGCAGGGCCGACAATTCACCCCTCCACTTT.

The rearrangement links TRBV6-2 or TRBV6-3 to TRBJ1-5, with D tentatively TRBD1 (5 bases). From germline, CDR1 is MNHEY and CDR2 SVGEGT. Trimming shortened V by 0 bases and J by 2 bases, and 11 bases separated the two germline ends. The CDR3 sequence is 16 residues long. The CDR3 spells CASSYSRRGGNQPQHF. CDR3 DNA sequence: TGTGCCAGCAGTTACTCGAGACGAGGGGGCAATCAGCCCCAGCATTTT.

This sequence joins TRBV28 and TRBJ1-1; D uncertain. Germline lookup yields CDR1 MDHEN and CDR2 SYDVKM. The CDR3 runs 11 residues. V lost 10 bases to trimming and J lost 5 bases, with 11 bases between them. The CDR3 nucleotides read TGTGCCACTTCACGGGGAACTGAAGCTTTCTTT. This translates into CATSRGTEAFF.

This chain joins TRBV6-5 and TRBJ1-2; D remains unclear. CDR1 and CDR2 from the germline V gene are MNHEY and SVGAGI. V gave up 1 base and J gave up 6 bases, with 9 bases separating them. The CDR3 is 13 amino acids. DNA for the CDR3: TGTGCCAGCAGTTACTGGCCGGACGATGGCTACACCTTC. This gives the protein CASSYWPDDGYTF.

This chain links TRBV14 with TRBJ2-1; D unresolved. The germline V gene encodes CDR1 SGHDN and CDR2 FVKESK. The CDR3 has 12 residues. Trimming pared 4 bases from V and 4 bases from J, leaving 5 bases between. The CDR3 here is CASSLNYNEQFF. Written as DNA, the CDR3 is TGTGCCAGCAGCCTCAATTACAATGAGCAGTTCTTC.

This sequence joins TRBV6-5 and TRBJ2-2; D is unclear. This CDR3 comprises 16 residues. From germline, CDR1 is MNHEY and CDR2 SVGAGI. V lost 4 bases to trimming and J lost 2 bases, with 14 bases between them. CDR3 coding DNA: TGTGCCAGCAGTTTTTTAGGTATTGCTAACACCGGGGAGCTGTTTTTT. Translated: CASSFLGIANTGELFF.

This chain connects TRBV6-2 or TRBV6-3 to TRBJ2-1; 7 bases map to TRBD2. CDR3 length: 12 amino acids. With V trimmed by 5 bases and J by 6 bases, 1 base remained unmatched. Germline V gene sequence: CDR1 MNHEY, CDR2 SVGEGT. The CDR3 DNA reads TGTGCCAGCAGTGCGGGGGTCAATGAGCAGTTCTTC. Translation: CASSAGVNEQFF.